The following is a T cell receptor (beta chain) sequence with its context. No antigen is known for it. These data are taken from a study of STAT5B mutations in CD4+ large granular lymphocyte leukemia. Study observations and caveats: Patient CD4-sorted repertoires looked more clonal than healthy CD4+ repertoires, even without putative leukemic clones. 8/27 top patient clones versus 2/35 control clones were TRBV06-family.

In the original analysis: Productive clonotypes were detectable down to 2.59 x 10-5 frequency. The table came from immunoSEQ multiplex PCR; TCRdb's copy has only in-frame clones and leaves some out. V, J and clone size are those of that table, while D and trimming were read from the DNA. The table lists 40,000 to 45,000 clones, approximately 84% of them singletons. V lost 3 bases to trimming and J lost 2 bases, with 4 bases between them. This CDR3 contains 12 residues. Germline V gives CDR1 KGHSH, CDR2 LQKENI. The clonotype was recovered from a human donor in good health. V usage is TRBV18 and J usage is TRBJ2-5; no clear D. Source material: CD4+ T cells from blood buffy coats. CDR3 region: CASSPGQETQYF. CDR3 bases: TGTGCCAGCTCACCGGGGCAAGAGACCCAGTACTTC.